This entry lists 24 T cell receptor beta chains sequenced from one sample in a study of tumor-infiltrating lymphocytes in primary liver carcinoma (dated by TCRdb to the late 2010s). Sequencer: Illumina HiSeq 2500. A constant-region primer and ProtoScript II reverse transcriptase were used to reverse-transcribe TCRbeta-specific cDNA from about 500 ng total RNA. The TCRbeta libraries were prepared through three rounds of nested multiplex PCR following a slightly modified ARM-PCR procedure. Each of the first two PCR rounds ran for roughly 9 cycles using multiplex TRBV1-TRBV30 forward primers together with a Cbeta reverse primer. TCRdb ran its own pipeline on the public reads, namely fastp trimming at Q25 and MiXCR clone calling, and kept in-frame beta chains. Each entry is one CDR3 protein sequence, shown with its most common DNA and genes. The sample contains approximately 300,000 distinct CDR3 sequences, 60% to 80% of them found a single time. The top ten clonotypes cover approximately 9% of the sample.

TRIzol reagent was used to extract blood RNA from unsorted whole blood, while the DNeasy Blood & Tissue kit provided the germline DNA. The specimen sequenced was peripheral blood. All receptors come from a middle-aged man with primary liver carcinoma and hepatitis B virus infection.

With respect to this clonotype: At one boundary the junction diverges from the germline segment, which might be a read error. This chain joins TRBV6-1 and TRBJ2-7; either TRBD1 or TRBD2 may supply D (5 bases each). This CDR3 region has 14 residues. The V gene's germline CDR1 is MNHNS and CDR2 SASEGT. The CDR3 DNA sequence: TGTGTCAGCTGTCACCGGGACGTCTCCTACGAGCAGTACTTC. It encodes CVSCHRDVSYEQYF.

The rearrangement uses TRBV5-4 and TRBJ2-1, with unresolved D. Germline lookup yields CDR1 SGHNT and CDR2 YYREEE (reference sequence). This CDR3 contains 14 residues. Trimming removed 1 base at V and 6 bases at J, with 11 bases between. The CDR3 reads CASSLSLDINEQFF. CDR3 bases: TGTGCCAGCAGCTTGAGTTTAGACATCAATGAGCAGTTCTTC. The full variable domain, its missing parts supplied by reference TRBV5-4 and TRBJ2-1, is ETGVTQSPTHLIKTRGQQVTLRCSSQSGHNTVSWYQQALGQGPQFIFQYYREEENGRGNFPPRFSGLQFPNYSSELNVNALELDDSALYLCASSLSLDINEQFFGPGTRLTVL.

About this clonotype: A single base separates this from a much larger clone, so it may be a read error. V gene TRBV6-6 combines with J gene TRBJ2-1; 8 bases line up with TRBD2. Germline CDR1 reads MNHNY; CDR2 reads SVGAGI (reference sequence). This CDR3 comprises 15 residues. For the CDR3, the DNA is TGTGCCAGCAGTTCGGGACTAGAAGCCTACAATGGGCAGTTCTTC. Protein sequence: CASSSGLEAYNGQFF.

Note on this clonotype: A much larger clonotype is one base distant, so this may be a read error. V and J are TRBV29-1 and TRBJ2-1, with TRBD2 as a possible D gene (5 bases). CDR3 size: 12 residues. Germline CDR1 and CDR2: SQVTM and ANQGSEA. V was pared by 7 bases and J by 6 bases, with 13 bases between. DNA of the CDR3: TGCAGCGCTCATCGGGATCCCAATGAGCAGTTCTTC. It yields the protein CSAHRDPNEQFF.

This clonotype has a handful of counts. The CDR3 reads CASSQDWGRNTEAFF. In nucleotides, the CDR3 is TGTGCCAGCAGTCAAGATTGGGGGAGGAACACTGAAGCTTTCTTT. The chain has TRBV7-8 and TRBJ1-1, with D possibly being TRBD1 (5 bases). CDR1 and CDR2 from the germline V gene are SGHVS and FQNEAQ. The CDR3 covers 15 residues. The V end was cut by 6 bases, the J end by 1 base, with 15 bases between. Drawing the rest from reference TRBV7-8 and TRBJ1-1, the complete variable domain is GAGVSQSPRYKVAKRGQDVALRCDPISGHVSLFWYQQALGQGPEFLTYFQNEAQLDKSGLPSDRFFAERPEGSVSTLKIQRTQQEDSAVYLCASSQDWGRNTEAFFGQGTRLTVV.

Points on this clonotype: A much larger clone sits a single nucleotide away, making a read error possible. The chain is built from TRBV6-2 or TRBV6-3 and TRBJ2-1, with D perhaps assigned TRBD1 or TRBD2 (7 bases each). Looked up from germline, CDR1 is MNHEY and CDR2 is SVGEGT. Trimming took off 7 bases at V and 1 base at J, with 14 bases between the two ends. The CDR3 loop spans 15 amino acids. CDR3 in amino acids: CASIQGEGSYNEQFF. The CDR3 bases are TGTGCCAGCATCCAGGGGGAGGGGTCCTACAATGAGCAGTTCTTC.

This clonotype appeared a single time. This sequence joins TRBV6-6 and TRBJ1-3; a possible D gene is TRBD1 (5 bases). Germline CDR1 is MNHNY and CDR2 is SVGAGI (reference sequence). The CDR3 totals 14 residues. CDR3 in amino acids: CVGTLRGVGNTIYF. For the CDR3, the DNA is TGTGTCGGCACCTTAAGAGGGGTTGGAAACACCATATATTTT.

The V gene is TRBV30, the J gene TRBJ2-3, with TRBD1 matching 8 bases. The CDR3 is 14 residues long. The trim removed 8 bases at V and 3 bases at J, leaving 10 bases unmatched. Per the germline V gene, CDR1 is GTSNPN and CDR2 is SVGIG (reference sequence). CDR3 nucleotide sequence: TGTGCCCGGACTGGACAGGGTAATACAGATACGCAGTATTTT. This gives the protein CARTGQGNTDTQYF.

Details on this clonotype: This CDR3 fails to terminate in the conserved phenylalanine or tryptophan, so it likely reflects a read error. No DNA is shown, since the ends of the CDR3 on it are uncertain; the CDR3 is the one TCRdb lists. The chain is built from TRBV10-1 and TRBJ2-7; no check of the table's D call, TRBD2, against the DNA was made. Per germline, CDR1 WNHNN and CDR2 SYGVQD (reference sequence). The CDR3 sequence runs 12 residues, both termini included. This CDR3 is CASPGSSSKQHL.

V and J are TRBV18 and TRBJ2-5; the D is unclear. Germline loops: CDR1 KGHSH, CDR2 LQKENI. V was cut by 6 bases and J by 3 bases, with 11 bases left in between. The CDR3 has 13 residues. The CDR3 reads CASSSYTEETQYF. CDR3 bases: TGTGCCAGCTCCTCCTACACTGAAGAGACCCAGTACTTC.

Details on this clonotype: A much larger clone sits a single nucleotide away, making a read error possible. The rearrangement links TRBV12-3 or TRBV12-4 to TRBJ2-1; no clear D. The CDR3 has 14 amino acids. V lost 0 bases and J 8 bases, leaving 11 bases between the germline ends. CDR3 nucleotide sequence: TGTGCCAGCAGTTTAGCGGTAGGGCCCGATGAGCAGTTCTTC. It translates to CASSLAVGPDEQFF.

This clonotype has at least ten counts. This chain connects TRBV5-1 to TRBJ2-7; tentative D call: TRBD2 (6 bases). The V and J ends lost 0 bases and 4 bases respectively, with 11 bases between them. CDR1 is SGHRS and CDR2 is YFSETQ in the germline V gene. CDR3 length: 14 residues. CDR3 nucleotide sequence: TGCGCCAGCAGCTTGGAGCCAGGAGGGTACGAGCAGTACTTC. Residues: CASSLEPGGYEQYF.

Concerning this clonotype: One end of the junction is discordant with germline, which a read error may explain. This sequence joins TRBV4-3 and TRBJ1-4; 9 bases are shared with TRBD1. This CDR3 has 14 residues. CDR1 and CDR2 from the germline V gene are LGHNA and YSLEER. Written as DNA, the CDR3 is TGCGCCAGCAGCCGCGGACAGGGGCGAGAAAAACTGTTCTTT. It encodes CASSRGQGREKLFF.

Remarks on this clonotype: An end of the junction differs from the germline gene, which may be a read error. The V call is TRBV29-1, the J call TRBJ2-7, with 8 nucleotides matching TRBD1. The CDR3 totals 14 residues. The germline CDR1 and CDR2 sequences are SQVTM and ANQGSEA. CDR3: CIVEGQGNSYEQYF. The CDR3 region has the DNA TGCATCGTTGAAGGACAGGGTAACTCCTACGAACAGTACTTC.

A single count supports this clonotype. One junction end disagrees with the germline gene, perhaps due to a read error. The chain carries TRBV25-1 and TRBJ1-2; D unclear. Germline V lookup: CDR1 MGHDK, CDR2 SYGVNS. The CDR3 is 12 residues long. The CDR3 sequence: CASSQTRYGYIF. CDR3 DNA sequence: TGTGCCAGCAGTCAAACTCGGTATGGCTACATCTTC.

This clonotype has a count of ten or more. The gene calls are TRBV11-2 and TRBJ1-1, with D unresolved. This CDR3 contains 11 residues. CDR1 SGHAT and CDR2 FQNNGV come from the germline V gene. Trimming cost V 5 bases and J 6 bases, with 7 bases left between them. CDR3 residues: CASSPFAEAFF. CDR3 bases: TGTGCCAGCAGCCCATTCGCTGAAGCTTTCTTT.

A word on this clonotype: Being one base from a much bigger clone, this may be a read error. The gene calls are TRBV13 and TRBJ2-4, with D perhaps matching TRBD2 (5 bases). The length of the CDR3 is 12 residues. Germline CDR1 and CDR2: PRHDT and FYEKMQ (reference sequence). The DNA for the CDR3 is TGTGTCAGCGGCAAGGACAAAAACATTCAGTACTTC. It encodes CVSGKDKNIQYF.

Notes on this clonotype: Possible read error: a much larger clone is one base away. The chain combines TRBV12-3 or TRBV12-4 with TRBJ1-5; 7 nucleotides align to TRBD1. The CDR3 runs 15 residues. After removal of 5 bases from V and 7 bases from J, the junction contained 11 bases not matched to a gene. CDR3 sequence: CASSLGQASSQPQHF. The CDR3 bases are TGTGCCAGCAGTCTCGGACAGGCTTCGTCGCAGCCCCAGCATTTT.

Here the CDR3 DNA reads TGTGCCTGCAACAAAGAGGGACTAGACCCCCTCGAGCAGTACTTC. Residues: CACNKEGLDPLEQYF. The V and J genes are TRBV21-1 and TRBJ2-7; TRBD2 is taken as the D call from the table, unchecked against the DNA. TRBV21-1 is given as a pseudogene. The CDR3 is 15 residues long.

This clonotype occurred once. One end of the junction fails to match germline, which may point to a read error. The chain has TRBV5-5 and TRBJ2-5; TRBD2 matches 12 bases. Germline V gene data show CDR1 as SGHKS and CDR2 as YYEKEE (reference sequence). The CDR3 spans 16 residues. DNA for the CDR3: TGCGCCAGCAGCTACCGACTAGCGGGAGTTGGGGAGACCCGGTACTTC. This translates into CASSYRLAGVGETRYF.

A remark on this clonotype: This clone may be a read error of a much larger clone one base away. The chain employs TRBV6-2 or TRBV6-3 and TRBJ2-7; no firm D call. This CDR3 comprises 13 residues. The germline V gene encodes CDR1 MNHEY and CDR2 SVGEGT. The CDR3 sequence is CASNYDWVGEQYF. CDR3 bases: TGTGCCAGCAATTACGACTGGGTTGGCGAGCAGTACTTC.

As regards this clonotype: Given a much more abundant clone one base away, this may be a read error. This sequence joins TRBV30 and TRBJ1-6, with unresolved D. Per the germline V gene, CDR1 is GTSNPN and CDR2 is SVGIG (reference sequence). The CDR3 loop spans 16 amino acids. Trimming stripped 2 bases from V and 2 bases from J, with 13 bases between. CDR3 in amino acids: CAWSSTIVPYNSPLHF. The CDR3 DNA reads as TGTGCCTGGAGTTCGACGATAGTACCCTATAATTCACCCCTCCACTTT.

Details on this clonotype: The junction departs from germline at one end; a sequencing error may be responsible. The chain uses TRBV29-1 and TRBJ2-7, with D possibly TRBD2 on 6 matching bases. The V gene's germline CDR1 is SQVTM and CDR2 ANQGSEA. The CDR3 consists of 14 residues. CDR3 DNA sequence: TGCAGCGTTGAAGATGCTCAGGGAGGCTATGAGCTGTACTTC. Its protein product is CSVEDAQGGYELYF.

In its sample, this clonotype was seen once. Being one base from a much bigger clone, this may be a read error. V gene TRBV28 combines with J gene TRBJ1-5, with TRBD1 identical over 8 bases. The CDR3 length is 15 residues. The V gene's germline CDR1 is MDHEN and CDR2 SYDVKM. In DNA, the CDR3 is TGTGCCAGCGGGACAGGCGTTTCTTCTAATCAGCTCCAGCATTTT. Translation gives CASGTGVSSNQLQHF.